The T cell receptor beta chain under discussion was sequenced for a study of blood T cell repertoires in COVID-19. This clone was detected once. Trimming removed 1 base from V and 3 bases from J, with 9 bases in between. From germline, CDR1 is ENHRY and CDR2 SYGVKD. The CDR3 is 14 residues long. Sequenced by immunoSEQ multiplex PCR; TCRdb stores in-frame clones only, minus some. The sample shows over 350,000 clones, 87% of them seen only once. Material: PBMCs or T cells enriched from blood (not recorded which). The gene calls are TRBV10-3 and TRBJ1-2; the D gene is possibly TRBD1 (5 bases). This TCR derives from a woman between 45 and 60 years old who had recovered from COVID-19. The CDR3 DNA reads TGTGCCATCAGTGAGTTAAAAGGGGACTATGGCTACACCTTC. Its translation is CAISELKGDYGYTF.